This T cell receptor beta chain originates from a study of control samples from healthy donors and cancer patients. The CDR3 is made up of 12 amino acids. Germline V gene lookup returns CDR1 SQVTM and CDR2 ANQGSEA. V lost 6 bases and J lost 0, with 8 bases in between. Measured with immunoSEQ multiplex PCR; TCRdb has only the in-frame clones, and not every one. The table shows fewer than 200,000 clones, with 90% to 95% occurring only once. The TCR sequence derives from a man in his 60s with colorectal cancer. This sequence joins TRBV29-1 and TRBJ1-2; D unresolved. Sequenced: PBMCs. Here the CDR3 DNA reads TGCAGCGTCTGGACGGCTAACTATGGCTACACCTTC. Residues: CSVWTANYGYTF.